This T cell receptor beta chain is from a study of blood T cells in healthy people across ages. It was with a sample-barcoded 5' primer and a J-beta primer mix that a second PCR of roughly 6 to 11 cycles was run. All cDNA molecules were each tagged by a template-switch adaptor with 12 random nucleotides. TCRdb re-derived calls from the 5' RACE reads in MiXCR, one entry per CDR3 protein. The repertoire holds around 970,000 distinct CDR3 sequences, with roughly half as singletons. Comments on this clonotype: An end of the junction differs from the germline gene, which may be a read error.

This CDR3 region has 16 residues. CDR1 is MDHEN, CDR2 SYDVKM, per germline. The chain couples TRBV28 to TRBJ1-4; no clear D gene. This receptor was identified in an older woman in good health. Sequencing input: blood. The CDR3 spells CASSLVHGGGNEKLFF. The CDR3 nucleotides are TGTGCCAGCAGTTTAGTACACGGCGGTGGTAATGAAAAGCTGTTTTTT.